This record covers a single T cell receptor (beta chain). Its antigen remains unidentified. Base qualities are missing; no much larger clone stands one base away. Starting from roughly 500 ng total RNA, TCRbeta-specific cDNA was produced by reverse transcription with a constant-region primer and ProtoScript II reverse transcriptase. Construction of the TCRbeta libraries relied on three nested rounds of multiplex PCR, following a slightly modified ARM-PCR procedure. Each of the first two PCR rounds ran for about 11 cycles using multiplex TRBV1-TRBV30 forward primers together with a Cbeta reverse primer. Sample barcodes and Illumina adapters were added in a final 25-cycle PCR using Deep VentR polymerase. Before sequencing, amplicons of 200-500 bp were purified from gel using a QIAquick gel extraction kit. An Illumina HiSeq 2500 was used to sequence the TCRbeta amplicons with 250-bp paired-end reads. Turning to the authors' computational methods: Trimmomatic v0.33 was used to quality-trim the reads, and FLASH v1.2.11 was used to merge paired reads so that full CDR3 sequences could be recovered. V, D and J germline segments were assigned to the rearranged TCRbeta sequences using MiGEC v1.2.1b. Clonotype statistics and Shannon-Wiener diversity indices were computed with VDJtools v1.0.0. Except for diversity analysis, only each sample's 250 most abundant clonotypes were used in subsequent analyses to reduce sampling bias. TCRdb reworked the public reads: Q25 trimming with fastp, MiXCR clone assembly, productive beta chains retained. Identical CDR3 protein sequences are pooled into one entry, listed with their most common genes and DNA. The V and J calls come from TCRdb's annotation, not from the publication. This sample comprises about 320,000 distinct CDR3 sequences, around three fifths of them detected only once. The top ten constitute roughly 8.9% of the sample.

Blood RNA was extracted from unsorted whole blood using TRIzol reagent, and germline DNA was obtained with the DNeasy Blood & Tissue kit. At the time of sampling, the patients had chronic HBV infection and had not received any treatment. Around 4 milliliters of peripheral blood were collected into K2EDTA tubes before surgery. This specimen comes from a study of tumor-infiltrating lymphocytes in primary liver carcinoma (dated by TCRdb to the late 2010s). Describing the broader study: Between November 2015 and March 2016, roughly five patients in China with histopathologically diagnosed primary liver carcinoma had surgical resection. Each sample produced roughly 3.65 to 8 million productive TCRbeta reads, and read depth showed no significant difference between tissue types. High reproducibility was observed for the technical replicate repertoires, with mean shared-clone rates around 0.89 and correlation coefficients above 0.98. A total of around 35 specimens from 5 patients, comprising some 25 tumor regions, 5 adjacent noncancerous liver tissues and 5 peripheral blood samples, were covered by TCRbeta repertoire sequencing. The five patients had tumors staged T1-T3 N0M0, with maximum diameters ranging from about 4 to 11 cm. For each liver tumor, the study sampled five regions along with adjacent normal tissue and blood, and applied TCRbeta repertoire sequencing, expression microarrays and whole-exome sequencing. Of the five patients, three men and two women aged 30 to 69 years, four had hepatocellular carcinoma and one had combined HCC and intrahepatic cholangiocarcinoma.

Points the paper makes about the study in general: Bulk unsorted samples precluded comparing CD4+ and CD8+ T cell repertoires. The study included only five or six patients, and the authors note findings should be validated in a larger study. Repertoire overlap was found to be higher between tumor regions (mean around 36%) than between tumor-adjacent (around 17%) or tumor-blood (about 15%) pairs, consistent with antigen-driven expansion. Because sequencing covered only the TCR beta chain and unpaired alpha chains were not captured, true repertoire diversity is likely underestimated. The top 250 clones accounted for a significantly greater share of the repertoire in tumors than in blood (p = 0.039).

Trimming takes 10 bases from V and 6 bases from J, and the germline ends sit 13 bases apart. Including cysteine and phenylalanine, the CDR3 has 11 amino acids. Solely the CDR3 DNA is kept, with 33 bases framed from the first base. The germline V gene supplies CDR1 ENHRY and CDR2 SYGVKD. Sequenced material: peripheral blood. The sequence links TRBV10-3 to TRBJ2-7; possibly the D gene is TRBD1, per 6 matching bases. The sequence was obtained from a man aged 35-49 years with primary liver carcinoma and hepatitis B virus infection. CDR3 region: CATLMTGEQYF. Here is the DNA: TGTGCCACCCTAATGACAGGCGAGCAGTACTTC.